This T cell receptor beta chain was retrieved from a study of cytomegalovirus exposure and HLA in healthy donors. Study-level background: Earlier, about 180 million T cells were analyzed, and over 95 million unique TCR beta sequences were found among them.

Germline-derived CDR1 and CDR2 are MRHNA and SNTAGT. The CDR3 sequence is 16 residues long. With V trimmed by 2 bases and J by 5 bases, 8 bases remained unmatched. In the PCR, 60 Vbeta and 13 Jbeta primers were used. Method: immunoSEQ multiplex PCR; TCRdb's copy keeps in-frame clones and lacks some. The table shows roughly 120,000 clones, with 77% occurring only once. What was sequenced was PBMCs. This chain uses TRBV6-4 with TRBJ2-3, with 9 bases fitting TRBD2. The TCR was taken from a human donor in good health. The CDR3 region is CASSDTLAGEIDTQYF. The CDR3 DNA sequence: TGTGCCAGCAGTGACACCTTAGCGGGAGAAATAGATACGCAGTATTTT.